Below are 6 T cell receptor beta chains sequenced from a single sample in a study of cytomegalovirus exposure and HLA in healthy donors. Vbeta (60) and Jbeta (13) primers were used in the PCR. Some clones are missing from TCRdb's copy, which holds only in-frame ones; the method was immunoSEQ multiplex PCR. The table lists around 230,000 clones, around 80% of them singletons. The sequencing input was PBMCs. The receptor set was obtained from a man aged 40-49 years in good health and CMV-seropositive.

This rearrangement joins TRBV2 to TRBJ2-7; weak D call: TRBD1 (6 bases). The CDR3 loop spans 12 amino acids. From germline, CDR1 is SNHLY and CDR2 FYNNEI. Trimming cost V 9 bases and J 3 bases, with 12 bases left between them. In DNA form, the CDR3 reads TGTGCCAGGGGGGACATAGACTACGAGCAGTACTTC. It specifies CARGDIDYEQYF.

On this clone: One end of the junction does not line up with germline, which may come from a read error. The J gene is TRBJ2-3, the V gene TRBV27; D ambiguous. Germline V gene lookup returns CDR1 MNHEY and CDR2 SMNVEV (reference sequence). The CDR3 spans 13 residues. CDR3 residues: CASSLYSPDTQYF. DNA of the CDR3: TGTGCCAGCAGCTTATATAGTCCCGATACGCAGTATTTT.

The genes are TRBV6-1 and TRBJ2-7; maybe TRBD2 (6 bases). V was trimmed by 1 base and J by 3 bases, leaving 10 bases between them. The CDR3 covers 14 residues. The germline gives CDR1 MNHNS, CDR2 SASEGT. CDR3 amino acids: CASSEGGLYYEQYF. CDR3 in DNA: TGTGCCAGCAGTGAAGGGGGACTGTACTACGAGCAGTACTTC.

J is TRBJ1-1 and V is TRBV6-1; tentatively, D is TRBD1 (5 bases). Trimming removed 6 bases at V and 11 bases at J, with 16 bases between. Germline CDR1 is MNHNS and CDR2 is SASEGT. There are 12 residues in the CDR3. The CDR3 here is CASRDTIGSAFF. For the CDR3, the DNA is TGTGCCAGCAGGGACACCATAGGATCGGCTTTCTTT.

This clone was recorded once. V gene TRBV19 combines with J gene TRBJ2-1, with 9 bases that match TRBD2. This CDR3 is 15 amino acids long. V trimming: 5 bases; J trimming: 4 bases; junction bases outside the gene matches: 6. Per germline, CDR1 LNHDA and CDR2 SQIVND (reference sequence). The CDR3 spells CASSPSLAGYNEQFF. The CDR3 region has the DNA TGTGCCAGTAGTCCCTCCCTAGCGGGATACAATGAGCAGTTCTTC.

This chain connects TRBV4-1 to TRBJ2-5; D is possibly TRBD2 (6 bases). This CDR3 region has 16 residues. V lost 1 base and J lost 4, with 16 bases in between. Germline CDR1 reads MGHRA; CDR2 reads YSYEKL. The CDR3 region has the DNA TGCGCCAGCAGCCAAGCTGGGTCAGGGCGGGGAGAGACCCAGTACTTC. Amino acid sequence: CASSQAGSGRGETQYF.